The 32 T cell receptor beta chains presented below share a single source sample, sequenced in a study of CD8+ T cells in alopecia areata. Treatment reported: oral pan-JAK inhibitor, 5-10 mg twice daily. RNA was isolated and reverse transcribed to cDNA, the sequencing template. TCRdb's copy holds only in-frame clones and misses some; the assay was immunoSEQ multiplex PCR. The sample has fewer than 250,000 clones, roughly three fifths seen once; the top ten hold 0.65% to 0.7%. This specimen consisted of CD4+ T cells sorted from blood, obtained at week 4, from a patient treated with tofacitinib. Every receptor here comes from a human donor with alopecia areata.

The rearrangement links TRBV4-3 to TRBJ2-2; D may match TRBD1 or TRBD2 (5 bases each). Trimming left V 0 bases short and J 1 base short, with 18 bases between. In germline, CDR1 is LGHNA, CDR2 YSLEER. The CDR3 has 19 residues. The CDR3 reads CASSQEGKWGGLNTGELFF. The CDR3, as DNA: TGCGCCAGCAGCCAAGAAGGGAAGTGGGGCGGGTTGAACACCGGGGAGCTGTTTTTT.

The sample holds one count of this clone. This chain connects TRBV10-2 to TRBJ2-2; D uncertain. Trimming shortened V by 6 bases and J by 11 bases, and 10 bases separated the two germline ends. The CDR3 totals 11 residues. From germline, CDR1 is WSHSY and CDR2 SAAADI. In DNA, the CDR3 is TGCGCCAGCAGGGACCCCCGAGAGCTGTTTTTT. Translating it yields CASRDPRELFF.

The CDR3 sequence: CASRGGSGANVLTF. Written as DNA, the CDR3 is TGTGCCAGCAGAGGGGGATCTGGGGCCAACGTCCTGACTTTC. The chain uses TRBV2 and TRBJ2-6; TRBD1 is a possible D gene (6 bases). Germline V lookup: CDR1 SNHLY, CDR2 FYNNEI. V dropped 6 bases and J dropped 1 base, with 7 bases sitting between them. This CDR3 contains 14 residues.

The CDR3: CSVEGGSNEQFF. CDR3 in DNA: TGCAGCGTTGAGGGCGGGAGTAATGAGCAGTTCTTC. This chain uses TRBV29-1 with TRBJ2-1, with TRBD2 identical over 7 bases. V shed 3 bases and J 7 bases; nucleotides not matched to a gene: 3. From germline, CDR1 is SQVTM and CDR2 ANQGSEA. The CDR3 totals 12 residues.

The chain recombines TRBV9 with TRBJ1-4, with D unresolved. The CDR3 loop spans 16 amino acids. V was cut by 3 bases and J by 8 bases, with 20 bases left in between. The germline CDR1 and CDR2 sequences are SGDLS and YYNGEE. The CDR3 DNA follows: TGTGCCAGCAGCGCGAGAACGGGCCAGGACTACGAAAAACTGTTTTTT. This gives the protein CASSARTGQDYEKLFF. The variable domain in full, completed from reference TRBV9 and TRBJ1-4, reads DSGVTQTPKHLITATGQRVTLRCSPRSGDLSVYWYQQSLDQGLQFLIQYYNGEERAKGNILERFSAQQFPDLHSELNLSSLELGDSALYFCASSARTGQDYEKLFFGSGTQLSVL.

V is TRBV9 and J is TRBJ1-2; D unclear. The CDR3 loop spans 14 amino acids. Trimming shortened V by 0 bases and J by 4 bases, and 10 bases separated the two germline ends. Germline CDR1 reads SGDLS; CDR2 reads YYNGEE. CDR3 coding DNA: TGTGCCAGCAGCGTAGACGGAGAGCTCTATGGCTACACCTTC. It specifies CASSVDGELYGYTF.

This chain connects TRBV15 to TRBJ1-2; 9 nucleotides align to TRBD1. Germline-derived CDR1 and CDR2 are LNHNV and YYDKDF (reference sequence). The CDR3 totals 14 residues. V was clipped by 4 bases and J by 7 bases; unmatched bases: 7. CDR3 DNA: TGTGCCACCAGCACTAGGACAGGGGTCGGTGGCTACACCTTC. Protein: CATSTRTGVGGYTF.

CDR3 in amino acids: CSVETGVPEAFF. The CDR3 nucleotides read TGCAGCGTGGAGACAGGGGTCCCTGAAGCTTTCTTT. The chain carries TRBV29-1 and TRBJ1-1; 8 bases match TRBD1. Trimming cost V 6 bases and J 6 bases; bases outside gene matches: 6. Germline CDR1 SQVTM, CDR2 ANQGSEA. The CDR3 extends over 12 amino acids.

The table lists this clone with a few counts. The chain is built from TRBV9 and TRBJ2-3; 7 bases are a match to TRBD2. With V trimmed by 0 bases and J by 5 bases, 6 bases remained unmatched. The germline V gene encodes CDR1 SGDLS and CDR2 YYNGEE. CDR3 length: 15 residues. The CDR3 DNA follows: TGTGCCAGCAGCGTAGCGGCGGGAGTTGAAGATACGCAGTATTTT. Its protein product is CASSVAAGVEDTQYF.

This clone appeared a single time. This chain connects TRBV20-1 to TRBJ2-4; no firm D call. The CDR3 has 11 residues. CDR1 is DFQATT and CDR2 is SNEGSKA in the germline V gene (reference sequence). Deletions cut 2 bases from V and 13 bases from J, with 12 bases between. The CDR3 loop is CSARSPTPQYF. Written as DNA, the CDR3 is TGCAGTGCTAGATCGCCCACTCCACAGTACTTC.

The V call is TRBV13, the J call TRBJ1-3, with D maybe TRBD1 (6 bases). The germline V gene encodes CDR1 PRHDT and CDR2 FYEKMQ (reference sequence). Trimming took off 11 bases at V and 0 bases at J, with 17 bases between the two ends. CDR3 length equals 15 residues. The CDR3 nucleotides are TGTGCCGGCTCAAGGGCGGGGGCCTCTGGAAACACCATATATTTT. Translating gives CAGSRAGASGNTIYF.

This clone was picked up many times. The chain couples TRBV7-2 to TRBJ2-5, with unresolved D. Germline V gene lookup returns CDR1 SGHTA and CDR2 FQGNSA. This CDR3 is built from 14 residues. The V and J ends lost 6 bases and 4 bases respectively, with 15 bases between them. The CDR3 coding sequence is TGTGCCAGCAGTCCCTTCGGGCGGACAGAGACCCAGTACTTC. It is translated as CASSPFGRTETQYF.

This clone showed up just once. J is TRBJ2-5 and V is TRBV30; possibly TRBD2 for D (5 bases). Trimming removed 8 bases from V and 5 bases from J, with 12 bases in between. The germline V gene encodes CDR1 GTSNPN and CDR2 SVGIG (reference sequence). This CDR3 has 11 residues. This CDR3 reads CARRAEETQYF. The CDR3 nucleotides read TGTGCCCGGCGGGCGGAGGAGACCCAGTACTTC.

V usage is TRBV5-4 and J usage is TRBJ2-7; D uncertain. The germline V gene encodes CDR1 SGHNT and CDR2 YYREEE (reference sequence). V was shortened by 4 bases and J by 6 bases, with 17 bases between the two germline ends. There are 14 residues in the CDR3. CDR3 sequence (DNA): TGTGCCAGCAGCCCGTCAGGAACGAGCCGCGAGCAGTACTTC. Translating it yields CASSPSGTSREQYF.

J is TRBJ2-7 and V is TRBV4-3; D is perhaps TRBD1 or TRBD2 (5 bases each). CDR1 is LGHNA and CDR2 is YSLEER in the germline V gene. V lost 5 bases and J 3 bases, leaving 23 bases between the germline ends. CDR3 size: 17 residues. The CDR3: CASSAQRAASGHYEQYF. The CDR3 nucleotides read TGCGCCAGCAGCGCCCAACGGGCTGCGAGCGGACACTACGAGCAGTACTTC.

The CDR3 loop reads CASSGGTSAGELFF. The CDR3 region has the DNA TGTGCCAGCAGCGGGGGGACTAGTGCCGGGGAGCTGTTTTTT. The chain is built from TRBV7-9 and TRBJ2-2; 8 nucleotides match TRBD2. CDR3 length: 14 amino acids. After removal of 5 bases from V and 6 bases from J, the junction contained 5 bases not matched to a gene. The germline V gene has CDR1 SEHNR and CDR2 FQNEAQ (reference sequence).

This chain connects TRBV6-6 to TRBJ2-3; D possibly corresponds to TRBD1 (6 bases). The V end was cut by 6 bases, the J end by 1 base, with 14 bases between. This CDR3 region has 15 residues. CDR1 and CDR2 (germline): MNHNY, SVGAGI (reference sequence). The CDR3 loop reads CASSRQVPRTDTQYF. Written as DNA, the CDR3 is TGTGCCAGCAGCAGACAGGTACCTCGCACAGATACGCAGTATTTT.

The sample holds a few counts of this clone. This chain links TRBV29-1 with TRBJ1-4; D not certain. The CDR3 totals 15 residues. V lost 4 bases and J 0 bases, leaving 12 bases between the germline ends. Germline CDR1 and CDR2: SQVTM and ANQGSEA. The CDR3 bases are TGCAGCGTTGCGGGCGCCCAGGCAACTAATGAAAAACTGTTTTTT. Its translation is CSVAGAQATNEKLFF. Full variable domain (remainder filled in from reference TRBV29-1 and TRBJ1-4): SAVISQKPSRDICQRGTSLTIQCQVDSQVTMMFWYRQQPGQSLTLIATANQGSEATYESGFVIDKFPISRPNLTFSTLTVSNMSPEDSSIYLCSVAGAQATNEKLFFGSGTQLSVL.

This clone came up a few times. CDR3 amino acids: CAWSAPGFSYEQYF. The CDR3 DNA reads as TGTGCCTGGAGTGCCCCCGGTTTCTCCTACGAGCAGTACTTC. V is TRBV30 and J is TRBJ2-7; D gene ambiguous. Deletions cut 1 base from V and 0 bases from J, with 10 bases between. Germline CDR1 and CDR2: GTSNPN and SVGIG (reference sequence). The CDR3 spans 14 residues. Variable domain in full (rest from reference TRBV30 and TRBJ2-7): SQTIHQWPATLVQPVGSPLSLECTVEGTSNPNLYWYRQAAGRGLQLLFYSVGIGQISSEVPQNLSASRPQDRQFILSSKKLLLSDSGFYLCAWSAPGFSYEQYFGPGTRLTVT.

V usage is TRBV6-5 and J usage is TRBJ2-5; perhaps TRBD2 as D (5 bases). There are 16 residues in the CDR3. Germline loops: CDR1 MNHEY, CDR2 SVGAGI. V lost 1 base and J lost 1, with 13 bases in between. CDR3 residues: CASSYLSGGIQETQYF. CDR3 sequence (DNA): TGTGCCAGCAGTTACTTAAGCGGAGGCATCCAAGAGACCCAGTACTTC.

The V gene is TRBV29-1, the J gene TRBJ2-4; D is uncertain. This CDR3 region has 14 residues. Germline values: CDR1 SQVTM, CDR2 ANQGSEA. V was cut by 0 bases and J by 0 bases, with 6 bases left in between. CDR3 loop: CSVEDQLAKNIQYF. Written as DNA, the CDR3 is TGCAGCGTTGAAGATCAGTTAGCCAAAAACATTCAGTACTTC.

V gene TRBV5-6 combines with J gene TRBJ2-6, with D unclear. This CDR3 is built from 18 residues. Per germline, CDR1 SGHDT and CDR2 YYEEEE. V was cut by 4 bases and J by 2 bases, with 19 bases left in between. CDR3 nucleotides: TGTGCCAGCAGCCGCCGGACCCTCGCCGCCCCTGGGGCCAACGTCCTGACTTTC. It is translated as CASSRRTLAAPGANVLTF.

This chain joins TRBV23-1 and TRBJ2-1, with 7 bases that match TRBD2. TRBV23-1 is classed as an ORF, of uncertain function. The CDR3 totals 12 residues. As DNA, the CDR3 is TGCGCTAGAGCGGGAACTAACAATGAGCAGTTCTTC. Residues: CARAGTNNEQFF.

This clone was detected only a few times. The chain employs TRBV4-2 and TRBJ2-2; the match to TRBD1 covers 9 bases. The CDR3 loop spans 15 amino acids. The germline CDR1 and CDR2 sequences are LGHNA and YNFKEQ. The junction had 8 bases not matched to a gene; V was cut back by 8 bases and J by 4 bases. This CDR3 reads CASARDRDGTGELFF. The CDR3 DNA reads as TGTGCCAGCGCCCGGGACAGGGATGGCACCGGGGAGCTGTTTTTT.

The chain combines TRBV29-1 with TRBJ2-5, with 7 bases lining up with TRBD2. The germline V gene encodes CDR1 SQVTM and CDR2 ANQGSEA. CDR3 length equals 14 residues. V lost 7 bases, J lost 1 base, and 9 bases stayed unmatched. The CDR3 protein is CSARREIFQETQYF. CDR3 sequence (DNA): TGCAGCGCAAGGCGGGAGATCTTCCAAGAGACCCAGTACTTC. The full variable domain, in which reference TRBV29-1 and TRBJ2-5 provide the parts outside the CDR3, is SAVISQKPSRDICQRGTSLTIQCQVDSQVTMMFWYRQQPGQSLTLIATANQGSEATYESGFVIDKFPISRPNLTFSTLTVSNMSPEDSSIYLCSARREIFQETQYFGPGTRLLVL.

Only a few counts were recorded for this clone. This rearrangement joins TRBV10-3 to TRBJ2-7; D may be TRBD1 (6 bases). Trimming took off 7 bases at V and 4 bases at J, with 20 bases between the two ends. CDR1 is ENHRY and CDR2 is SYGVKD in the germline V gene. This CDR3 has 15 amino acids. CDR3: CAITADSPPAYEQYF. The DNA of the CDR3 is TGTGCCATCACCGCGGACAGCCCGCCAGCGTACGAGCAGTACTTC.

This clone was seen a single time. The V and J genes are TRBV6-5 and TRBJ2-2; D unclear. CDR3 length equals 13 residues. Per the germline V gene, CDR1 is MNHEY and CDR2 is SVGAGI. The V and J ends lost 7 bases and 1 base respectively, with 7 bases between them. The CDR3 DNA reads as TGTGCCAGCATAGGCCGGAACACCGGGGAGCTGTTTTTT. Translating it yields CASIGRNTGELFF.

The CDR3 is CASVRASGANVLTF. The CDR3 DNA is TGTGCCAGCGTCAGGGCGTCTGGGGCCAACGTCCTGACTTTC. The genes are TRBV7-8 and TRBJ2-6; possible D gene TRBD1, 5 bases. The CDR3 extends over 14 amino acids. The germline V gene encodes CDR1 SGHVS and CDR2 FQNEAQ. Trimming cost V 8 bases and J 1 base, with 9 bases left between them.

The rearrangement uses TRBV30 and TRBJ1-1, with 7 bases aligning to TRBD1. V was clipped by 2 bases and J by 5 bases; unmatched bases: 5. From germline, CDR1 is GTSNPN and CDR2 SVGIG (reference sequence). The CDR3 totals 13 residues. CDR3 nucleotide sequence: TGTGCCTGGAGTACGAGGACAGGAACTGAAGCTTTCTTT. It encodes CAWSTRTGTEAFF.

CDR3 in amino acids: CASSGTGGKTQYF. The CDR3 nucleotides read TGTGCCAGCAGTGGCACAGGGGGCAAGACGCAGTATTTT. This sequence joins TRBV6-1 and TRBJ2-3, with 9 bases aligning to TRBD1. This CDR3 is 13 amino acids long. The V and J ends lost 4 bases and 9 bases, in that order; junction bases with no gene match: 5. Looked up from germline, CDR1 is MNHNS and CDR2 is SASEGT.

The genes are TRBV2 and TRBJ2-7; tentative D call: TRBD2 (6 bases). This CDR3 is built from 12 residues. V lost 4 bases to trimming and J lost 5 bases, with 9 bases between them. CDR1 is SNHLY, CDR2 FYNNEI, per germline. In nucleotides, the CDR3 is TGTGCCAGCAGTGGGGGGGAGGACGAGCAGTACTTC. This gives the protein CASSGGEDEQYF.

This clone came up a few times. V usage is TRBV7-2 and J usage is TRBJ1-2; TRBD1 matches 12 bases. CDR3 size: 16 residues. The ends lost 3 bases at V and 4 bases at J; junction bases unmatched: 6. Germline CDR1 is SGHTA and CDR2 is FQGNSA. The CDR3 region has the DNA TGTGCCAGCAGCTTGGCCGGGACAGGGGGCGTCTATGGCTACACCTTC. Its translation: CASSLAGTGGVYGYTF. The full variable domain, its missing parts supplied by reference TRBV7-2 and TRBJ1-2, is GAGVSQSPSNKVTEKGKDVELRCDPISGHTALYWYRQSLGQGLEFLIYFQGNSAPDKSGLPSDRFSAERTGGSVSTLTIQRTQQEDSAVYLCASSLAGTGGVYGYTFGSGTRLTVV.